The rows below give T cell receptor beta chains drawn from one sample of a study of beta chain features in type 1 diabetes. Sequencing used immunoSEQ multiplex PCR; TCRdb keeps in-frame clones, though not all of them. Of about 660,000 clones in the sample, over 11% were seen once. Sequenced input: naive CD4+ T cells from blood. The source is a man between 18 and 29 years old with type 1 diabetes. CDR3s include the opening cysteine and the closing phenylalanine or tryptophan. The order of the fields is clone size, D gene, J gene, CDR3 length, V gene, CDR3 DNA, CDR3 protein. The D gene is left open where the match is weak. Expanded clones are given a class, and other clones once, few, many or no size at all.

clone size: .; D gene: .; J gene: TRBJ2-7; CDR3 length: 12; V gene: TRBV30; CDR3 DNA: TGTGCCTGGAGTGTACTACGTTACGAGCAGTACTTC; CDR3 protein: CAWSVLRYEQYF
clone size: few; D gene: .; J gene: TRBJ2-3; CDR3 length: 14; V gene: TRBV10-3; CDR3 DNA: TGTGCCATCAGTCCGGGACAAAGCACAGATACGCAGTATTTT; CDR3 protein: CAISPGQSTDTQYF
clone size: .; D gene: TRBD1; J gene: TRBJ1-3; CDR3 length: 15; V gene: TRBV5-1; CDR3 DNA: TGCGCCAGCAGCGCCACGACAGGGGTTGGAAACACCATATATTTT; CDR3 protein: CASSATTGVGNTIYF
clone size: .; D gene: .; J gene: TRBJ1-1; CDR3 length: 14; V gene: TRBV7-9; CDR3 DNA: TGTGCCAGCAGCCCGGAGTGGGTGGGGACTGAAGCTTTCTTT; CDR3 protein: CASSPEWVGTEAFF
clone size: .; D gene: TRBD2; J gene: TRBJ2-1; CDR3 length: 14; V gene: TRBV7-9; CDR3 DNA: TGTGCCAGCAGCTCCCCGGGACTAGGCCTTGAGCAGTTCTTC; CDR3 protein: CASSSPGLGLEQFF
clone size: few; D gene: .; J gene: TRBJ1-2; CDR3 length: 16; V gene: TRBV7-6; CDR3 DNA: TGTGCCAGCAGCTTGGCCCGCGGCAGGGGAGGGTATGGCTACACCTTC; CDR3 protein: CASSLARGRGGYGYTF
clone size: few; D gene: .; J gene: TRBJ2-7; CDR3 length: 11; V gene: TRBV30; CDR3 DNA: TGTGCCTGGAGTGTTTCGTACGAGCAGTACTTC; CDR3 protein: CAWSVSYEQYF
clone size: few; D gene: .; J gene: TRBJ1-5; CDR3 length: 13; V gene: TRBV28; CDR3 DNA: TGTGCCAGCCACTTTGGGTTGAGTGGGCCCCAGCATTTT; CDR3 protein: CASHFGLSGPQHF
clone size: .; D gene: TRBD2; J gene: TRBJ2-3; CDR3 length: 18; V gene: TRBV7-2; CDR3 DNA: TGTGCCAGCAGCTTAGCTCGGTTCGGGGGGGCCAGCACAGATACGCAGTATTTT; CDR3 protein: CASSLARFGGASTDTQYF
clone size: .; D gene: .; J gene: TRBJ2-7; CDR3 length: 14; V gene: TRBV4-1; CDR3 DNA: TGCGCCAGCAGCCCACAGGGATCCAGGTACGAGCAGTACTTC; CDR3 protein: CASSPQGSRYEQYF
clone size: .; D gene: TRBD2; J gene: TRBJ2-1; CDR3 length: 14; V gene: TRBV4-2; CDR3 DNA: TGTGCCACCTCGGGCGGGAGTACTAGGAATGAGCAGTTCTTC; CDR3 protein: CATSGGSTRNEQFF
clone size: .; D gene: .; J gene: TRBJ2-1; CDR3 length: 16; V gene: TRBV9; CDR3 DNA: TGTGCCAGCAGCCCGAAGGTAACGGGTACAAACAATGAGCAGTTCTTC; CDR3 protein: CASSPKVTGTNNEQFF
clone size: few; D gene: TRBD1; J gene: TRBJ1-5; CDR3 length: 16; V gene: TRBV7-3; CDR3 DNA: TGTGCCAGCAGCTTAAAGGGGGCCACGGACAATCAGCCCCAGCATTTT; CDR3 protein: CASSLKGATDNQPQHF
clone size: few; D gene: TRBD2; J gene: TRBJ2-7; CDR3 length: 16; V gene: TRBV6-5; CDR3 DNA: TGTGCCAGCAGTTATTCAGGACTAGCGGGATGGAGGGAGCAGTACTTC; CDR3 protein: CASSYSGLAGWREQYF
clone size: few; D gene: .; J gene: TRBJ1-5; CDR3 length: 13; V gene: TRBV30; CDR3 DNA: TGTGCCTGGAGTGTCCGGAGCAATCAGCCCCAGCATTTT; CDR3 protein: CAWSVRSNQPQHF
clone size: .; D gene: TRBD1; J gene: TRBJ2-7; CDR3 length: 14; V gene: TRBV6-5; CDR3 DNA: TGTGCCAGCAGTAGGGCAAGGGGGCTCTACGAGCAGTACTTC; CDR3 protein: CASSRARGLYEQYF
clone size: few; D gene: .; J gene: TRBJ1-4; CDR3 length: 15; V gene: TRBV27; CDR3 DNA: TGTGCCAGCAGGACCTCTGGCCGGGTCTGGGAAAAACTGTTTTTT; CDR3 protein: CASRTSGRVWEKLFF
clone size: few; D gene: .; J gene: TRBJ1-1; CDR3 length: 8; V gene: TRBV29-1; CDR3 DNA: TGCACCGTTACAGGGGCTTTCTTT; CDR3 protein: CTVTGAFF
clone size: .; D gene: .; J gene: TRBJ1-5; CDR3 length: 12; V gene: TRBV15; CDR3 DNA: TGTGCCACCAGCAGAGAATATCAGCCCCAGCATTTT; CDR3 protein: CATSREYQPQHF
clone size: .; D gene: .; J gene: TRBJ2-3; CDR3 length: 17; V gene: TRBV4-3; CDR3 DNA: TGCGCCAGCAGCAAGAACTCCCGGGGCTTATCTCCAGATACGCAGTATTTT; CDR3 protein: CASSKNSRGLSPDTQYF
clone size: .; D gene: .; J gene: TRBJ2-1; CDR3 length: 15; V gene: TRBV2; CDR3 DNA: TGTGCCAGCAGTGAACGGTCCAACCTCTACAATGAGCAGTTCTTC; CDR3 protein: CASSERSNLYNEQFF
clone size: few; D gene: .; J gene: TRBJ1-1; CDR3 length: 14; V gene: TRBV27; CDR3 DNA: TGTGCCAGCAGTTTAGGCAGGCGGAACACTGAAGCTTTCTTT; CDR3 protein: CASSLGRRNTEAFF
clone size: .; D gene: TRBD2; J gene: TRBJ2-5; CDR3 length: 16; V gene: TRBV5-4; CDR3 DNA: TGTGCCAGCAGCTCCGGACTAGCGGAAATGGCGGAGACCCAGTACTTC; CDR3 protein: CASSSGLAEMAETQYF
clone size: .; D gene: TRBD1; J gene: TRBJ1-5; CDR3 length: 14; V gene: TRBV5-6; CDR3 DNA: TGTGCCAGCAGCTCGGGACAGGGGATGCAGCCCCAGCATTTT; CDR3 protein: CASSSGQGMQPQHF
clone size: .; D gene: .; J gene: TRBJ2-1; CDR3 length: 14; V gene: TRBV2; CDR3 DNA: TGTGCCAGCGGGTCCCAGCGGACCTACAATGAGCAGTTCTTC; CDR3 protein: CASGSQRTYNEQFF
clone size: .; D gene: .; J gene: TRBJ2-4; CDR3 length: 13; V gene: TRBV9; CDR3 DNA: TGTGCCAGCAGCCCCCAGGGGTTGGGCATTCAGTACTTC; CDR3 protein: CASSPQGLGIQYF
clone size: few; D gene: TRBD1; J gene: TRBJ2-7; CDR3 length: 14; V gene: TRBV6-5; CDR3 DNA: TGTGCCAGCAGGCGGACAGGGGGCTCCTACGAGCAGTACTTC; CDR3 protein: CASRRTGGSYEQYF
clone size: .; D gene: TRBD2; J gene: TRBJ2-4; CDR3 length: 22; V gene: TRBV18; CDR3 DNA: TGTGCCAGCTCACTAGGGCCCGGACTAGCGGGAGGAGCTTATCTAGCCAAAAACATTCAGTACTTC; CDR3 protein: CASSLGPGLAGGAYLAKNIQYF
clone size: .; D gene: .; J gene: TRBJ1-5; CDR3 length: 17; V gene: TRBV7-3; CDR3 DNA: TGTGACACGAAAATGCCAAAGTGGGTGTATAGCAATCAGCCCCAGCATTTT; CDR3 protein: CDTKMPKWVYSNQPQHF
clone size: few; D gene: .; J gene: TRBJ1-5; CDR3 length: 15; V gene: TRBV5-4; CDR3 DNA: TGCGCCAGCAGCCAAGAGTGGGACACAGGAGCGCCCCAGCATTTT; CDR3 protein: CASSQEWDTGAPQHF
clone size: few; D gene: .; J gene: TRBJ1-3; CDR3 length: 13; V gene: TRBV27; CDR3 DNA: TGTGCCAGCAGTTGGTCTGGTGGAAACACCATATATTTT; CDR3 protein: CASSWSGGNTIYF
clone size: .; D gene: TRBD1; J gene: TRBJ1-2; CDR3 length: 19; V gene: TRBV4-3; CDR3 DNA: TGCGCCAGCAGCCAAGATGTGGTCCGGGACAGGGAGCCGAACTATGGCTACACCTTC; CDR3 protein: CASSQDVVRDREPNYGYTF
clone size: .; D gene: .; J gene: TRBJ1-4; CDR3 length: 13; V gene: TRBV30; CDR3 DNA: TGTGCCTGGAGTCGCGGTTTGGGTGAAAAACTGTTTTTT; CDR3 protein: CAWSRGLGEKLFF
clone size: few; D gene: .; J gene: TRBJ2-3; CDR3 length: 17; V gene: TRBV11-2; CDR3 DNA: TGTGCCAGCAGCTTAGGGGCCGGACAGGGAGGGTCAGATACGCAGTATTTT; CDR3 protein: CASSLGAGQGGSDTQYF
clone size: few; D gene: .; J gene: TRBJ2-3; CDR3 length: 14; V gene: TRBV11-2; CDR3 DNA: TGTGCCAGCAGCATCGGACAGCCGGAGGATACGCAGTATTTT; CDR3 protein: CASSIGQPEDTQYF
clone size: few; D gene: TRBD2; J gene: TRBJ2-7; CDR3 length: 15; V gene: TRBV7-2; CDR3 DNA: TGTGCCAGCAGCTTACGGGGGGGAATCTCCTACGAGCAGTACTTC; CDR3 protein: CASSLRGGISYEQYF
clone size: once; D gene: .; J gene: TRBJ2-1; CDR3 length: 16; V gene: TRBV11-2; CDR3 DNA: TGTGCCAGCAGCTTAGTGGCGGGGACCACCTACAATGAGCAGTTCTTC; CDR3 protein: CASSLVAGTTYNEQFF
clone size: .; D gene: TRBD1; J gene: TRBJ1-1; CDR3 length: 13; V gene: TRBV29-1; CDR3 DNA: TGCAGCGTTGCAGGGACAGGGGAAACTGAAGCTTTCTTT; CDR3 protein: CSVAGTGETEAFF
clone size: few; D gene: .; J gene: TRBJ2-4; CDR3 length: 14; V gene: TRBV5-1; CDR3 DNA: TGCGCCAGCAGGGAGAGCGGTCCGAAAAACATTCAGTACTTC; CDR3 protein: CASRESGPKNIQYF
clone size: .; D gene: .; J gene: TRBJ2-3; CDR3 length: 14; V gene: TRBV12-5; CDR3 DNA: TGTGCTAGTGGTTTGGGTCTCGGGACAGATACGCAGTATTTT; CDR3 protein: CASGLGLGTDTQYF
clone size: .; D gene: .; J gene: TRBJ2-7; CDR3 length: 15; V gene: TRBV7-8; CDR3 DNA: TGTGCCAGCAGCTTAGGTGGGGCGGACCGGGACGAGCAGTACTTC; CDR3 protein: CASSLGGADRDEQYF